The 8 T cell receptor beta chains listed next were all sequenced from one sample in a study of cytomegalovirus exposure and HLA in healthy donors. PCR primers comprised 60 Vbeta and 13 Jbeta primers. The data were produced by immunoSEQ multiplex PCR, yet TCRdb's version contains in-frame clones alone and is incomplete. Of 200,000 or so clones in the sample, about 80% were seen once. Sequenced sample: PBMCs. These receptors came from a woman aged 18-29 years in good health and CMV-seropositive.

This clone was seen more than once but under ten times. The V call is TRBV5-4, the J call TRBJ2-1, with 9 bases aligning to TRBD1. The ends lost 4 bases at V and 7 bases at J; junction bases unmatched: 9. Germline assignment: CDR1 SGHNT and CDR2 YYREEE (reference sequence). There are 15 residues in the CDR3. The CDR3 DNA sequence: TGTGCCAGCAGCGAGTGGGACAGGGTTAAGAATGAGCAGTTCTTC. It encodes CASSEWDRVKNEQFF.

V usage is TRBV9 and J usage is TRBJ2-1, with 7 bases fitting TRBD2. Trimming removed 2 bases from V and 4 bases from J; junction bases left unmatched: 6. The V gene's germline CDR1 is SGDLS and CDR2 YYNGEE. The CDR3 spans 15 residues. CDR3 sequence (DNA): TGTGCCAGCAGCGTCCTTGGGGGAGGGTACAATGAGCAGTTCTTC. As protein: CASSVLGGGYNEQFF.

V is TRBV6-1 and J is TRBJ2-7; tentative D call: TRBD1 (6 bases). The CDR3 runs to 13 residues. Germline CDR1 is MNHNS and CDR2 is SASEGT. V lost 1 base to trimming and J lost 5 bases, with 9 bases between them. The CDR3 reads CASSEGTGHEQYV. CDR3 nucleotides: TGTGCCAGCAGTGAAGGTACAGGGCACGAGCAGTACGTC.

V is TRBV2 and J is TRBJ2-6; D is ambiguous. This CDR3 has 16 residues. V lost 2 bases and J 4 bases, leaving 12 bases between the germline ends. Germline values: CDR1 SNHLY, CDR2 FYNNEI. The CDR3 spells CASSESQVPGANVLTF. In nucleotides, the CDR3 is TGTGCCAGCAGTGAATCTCAGGTTCCCGGGGCCAACGTCCTGACTTTC. The variable domain in full, completed from reference TRBV2 and TRBJ2-6, reads EPEVTQTPSHQVTQMGQEVILRCVPISNHLYFYWYRQILGQKVEFLVSFYNNEISEKSEIFDDQFSVERPDGSNFTLKIRSTKLEDSAMYFCASSESQVPGANVLTFGAGSRLTVL.

The sample holds one count of this clone. The CDR3 loop reads CASSSRETGANTEAFF. In DNA form, the CDR3 reads TGTGCCAGCAGCTCCCGAGAGACAGGGGCGAACACTGAAGCTTTCTTT. The rearrangement uses TRBV9 and TRBJ1-1, with 8 bases identical to TRBD1. Germline CDR1 is SGDLS and CDR2 is YYNGEE. The CDR3 contains 16 residues. J lost 1 base, V lost 4 bases, and 9 bases had no gene match.

V and J are TRBV5-6 and TRBJ2-5; 8 positions agree with TRBD2. Germline CDR1 SGHDT, CDR2 YYEEEE. The CDR3 contains 15 residues. The junction had 3 bases not matched to a gene; V was cut back by 2 bases and J by 0 bases. This chain's CDR3 is CASSFRGGYQETQYF. The CDR3 coding sequence is TGTGCCAGCAGCTTCCGCGGGGGGTACCAAGAGACCCAGTACTTC.

The chain has TRBV6-5 and TRBJ1-2, with 9 positions matching TRBD1. The CDR3 has 15 residues. With V trimmed by 4 bases and J by 5 bases, 8 bases remained unmatched. The germline V gene has CDR1 MNHEY and CDR2 SVGAGI. The CDR3 sequence: CASSLGGQGWYGYTF. CDR3 coding DNA: TGTGCCAGCAGTTTAGGGGGACAGGGATGGTATGGCTACACCTTC.

The J gene is TRBJ1-2, the V gene TRBV11-2; D may be TRBD1 (6 bases). Trimming removed 6 bases at V and 2 bases at J, with 13 bases between. The CDR3 contains 14 residues. The germline CDR1 and CDR2 sequences are SGHAT and FQNNGV. This chain's CDR3 is CASSATGLNYGYTF. In DNA form, the CDR3 reads TGTGCCAGCAGTGCAACAGGGCTAAACTATGGCTACACCTTC.